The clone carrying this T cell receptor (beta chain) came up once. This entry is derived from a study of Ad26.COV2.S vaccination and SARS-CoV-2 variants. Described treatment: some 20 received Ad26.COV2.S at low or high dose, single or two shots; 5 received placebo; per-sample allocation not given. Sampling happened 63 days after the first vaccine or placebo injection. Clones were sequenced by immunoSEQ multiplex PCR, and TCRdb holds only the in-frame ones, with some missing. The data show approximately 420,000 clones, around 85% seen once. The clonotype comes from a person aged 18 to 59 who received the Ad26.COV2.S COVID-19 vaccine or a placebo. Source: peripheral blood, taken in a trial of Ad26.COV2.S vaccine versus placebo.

CDR3 protein: CASREGRYPTEAFF. CDR3 in DNA: TGTGCCAGTAGGGAGGGACGCTATCCTACTGAAGCTTTCTTT. V is TRBV19 and J is TRBJ1-1; possibly TRBD1 for D (5 bases). The germline V gene encodes CDR1 LNHDA and CDR2 SQIVND (reference sequence). This CDR3 has 14 amino acids. V shed 6 bases and J shed 5 bases, with 16 bases lying between them.